One sample yielded the 18 T cell receptor beta chains listed below, sequenced in a study of blood T cell repertoires in COVID-19 (dated by TCRdb to about 2020). Library method: the immunoSEQ multiplex PCR assay. As stored in TCRdb, this immuneACCESS dataset retains in-frame rearrangements with V and J assigned. A fraction of the clones does not appear; measured against another copy, unresolved V genes explain less than half of the discrepancy, and the remainder lacks a known reason. The sample table contains about 94,000 clones; only one count was recorded for over 65% of them. The ten top clones hold over 40% of the sample. The sample comprised peripheral blood. These receptors all stem from a human donor in a cohort sampled during active COVID-19.

This clone was counted between two and nine times. The chain is built from TRBV6-5 and TRBJ2-7, with 7 positions matching TRBD1. The CDR3 loop spans 15 amino acids. In germline, CDR1 is MNHEY, CDR2 SVGAGI. Trimming cost V 6 bases and J 2 bases; bases outside gene matches: 10. The DNA for the CDR3 is TGTGCCAGCAGCTCGGGGACACAGGGGCCCTACGAGCAGTACTTC. This codes for CASSSGTQGPYEQYF.

This clone was observed a handful of times. The chain employs TRBV30 and TRBJ1-4, with 7 nucleotides matching TRBD1. Germline CDR1 is GTSNPN and CDR2 is SVGIG (reference sequence). Trimming cost V 6 bases and J 1 base; bases outside gene matches: 14. The length of the CDR3 is 17 residues. CDR3: CACRIQGVGRTNEKLFF. CDR3 in DNA: TGTGCCTGCAGAATTCAGGGGGTCGGAAGAACTAATGAAAAACTGTTTTTT.

V gene TRBV9 combines with J gene TRBJ1-2, with D tentatively TRBD1 (5 bases). The CDR3 has 13 amino acids. Trimming left V 3 bases short and J 7 bases short, with 13 bases between. CDR1 SGDLS and CDR2 YYNGEE come from the germline V gene. The CDR3 nucleotides are TGTGCCAGCAGCGCAAAGATAAGGGGTGGCTACACCTTC. It codes for CASSAKIRGGYTF.

V and J are TRBV6-1 and TRBJ1-6; D gene ambiguous. In germline, CDR1 is MNHNS, CDR2 SASEGT. The CDR3 is made up of 17 amino acids. Trimming cost V 4 bases and J 1 base, with 14 bases left between them. For the CDR3, the DNA is TGTGCCAGCAGTGGTGGCGGGTTGAAGTCCTATAATTCACCCCTCCACTTT. This gives the protein CASSGGGLKSYNSPLHF.

This chain links TRBV19 with TRBJ2-7; D perhaps matches TRBD2 (5 bases). This CDR3 comprises 15 residues. Germline values: CDR1 LNHDA, CDR2 SQIVND (reference sequence). Trimming cost V 2 bases and J 0 bases, with 11 bases left between them. Here the CDR3 reads CASSIFSGSSYEQYF. The CDR3 nucleotides are TGTGCCAGTAGTATATTCAGCGGTAGCTCCTACGAGCAGTACTTC.

The V gene is TRBV9, the J gene TRBJ2-7, with 9 bases lining up with TRBD2. This CDR3 has 14 amino acids. Germline V gene lookup returns CDR1 SGDLS and CDR2 YYNGEE. V gave up 4 bases and J gave up 12 bases; unmatched junction bases: 14. The CDR3 loop reads CASSPDLSGGRLYF. The CDR3 DNA reads TGTGCCAGCAGCCCGGATTTAAGCGGGGGGCGTCTGTACTTC.

The chain recombines TRBV4-1 with TRBJ2-1; tentatively, D is TRBD2 (5 bases). This CDR3 region has 15 residues. Trimming shortened V by 0 bases and J by 5 bases, and 11 bases separated the two germline ends. Germline V gives CDR1 MGHRA, CDR2 YSYEKL. This CDR3 reads CASSQEGGSDNEQFF. CDR3 DNA sequence: TGCGCCAGCAGCCAAGAAGGAGGTAGTGACAATGAGCAGTTCTTC.

The chain joins TRBV3-1 (or the pseudogene TRBV3-2) to TRBJ2-1, with 10 bases fitting TRBD2. The V and J ends lost 5 bases and 4 bases, in that order; junction bases with no gene match: 11. Germline-derived CDR1 and CDR2 are LGHDT and YNNKEL (reference sequence). This CDR3 has 17 residues. This CDR3 reads CASSGLAGGQNYNEQFF. The CDR3, as DNA: TGTGCCAGCAGCGGCTTAGCGGGAGGCCAAAATTACAATGAGCAGTTCTTC.

The J gene is TRBJ2-3, the V gene TRBV19, with a tentative D call TRBD2 (5 bases). Trimming left V 6 bases short and J 3 bases short, with 10 bases between. The germline gives CDR1 LNHDA, CDR2 SQIVND (reference sequence). The CDR3 is 13 amino acids. The CDR3 is CASSPDFTDTQYF. The CDR3 bases are TGTGCCAGTAGCCCGGACTTTACAGATACGCAGTATTTT.

The chain is built from TRBV30 and TRBJ2-5; D is perhaps TRBD1 (5 bases). From germline, CDR1 is GTSNPN and CDR2 SVGIG (reference sequence). This CDR3 is 15 amino acids long. V lost 0 bases and J lost 1, with 12 bases in between. The CDR3 reads CAWSVPIGAQETQYF. The CDR3 DNA follows: TGTGCCTGGAGTGTACCCATTGGGGCCCAAGAGACCCAGTACTTC. Complete variable domain (other parts from reference TRBV30 and TRBJ2-5): SQTIHQWPATLVQPVGSPLSLECTVEGTSNPNLYWYRQAAGRGLQLLFYSVGIGQISSEVPQNLSASRPQDRQFILSSKKLLLSDSGFYLCAWSVPIGAQETQYFGPGTRLLVL.

The CDR3 reads CASSPHRAAYEQYF. The DNA of the CDR3 is TGTGCCAGCAGCCCTCACAGGGCCGCCTACGAGCAGTACTTC. The genes are TRBV7-6 and TRBJ2-7, with a possible D match to TRBD1 (6 bases). The CDR3 length is 14 residues. The V gene lost 5 bases and the J gene lost 2 bases, with 13 bases spanning the gap. Germline V CDR1 and CDR2: SGHVS, FNYEAQ.

The V gene is TRBV11-2, the J gene TRBJ2-2; TRBD2 matches at 8 bases. The trim removed 7 bases at V and 3 bases at J, leaving 4 bases unmatched. Germline CDR1 SGHAT, CDR2 FQNNGV. This CDR3 region has 14 residues. CDR3 amino acids: CASKAGGDTGELFF. The CDR3 DNA follows: TGTGCCAGCAAGGCGGGAGGAGACACCGGGGAGCTGTTTTTT.

This rearrangement joins TRBV10-3 to TRBJ2-5; TRBD2 matches 8 bases. The CDR3 consists of 15 residues. From germline, CDR1 is ENHRY and CDR2 SYGVKD. V trimming: 10 bases; J trimming: 4 bases; junction bases outside the gene matches: 14. CDR3 protein: CATRSGGGQAETQYF. The CDR3 nucleotides read TGTGCCACCAGGAGCGGGGGTGGGCAGGCAGAGACCCAGTACTTC.

This chain uses TRBV9 with TRBJ2-3, with a weak D call TRBD2 (6 bases). V shed 0 bases and J shed 5 bases, with 10 bases lying between them. Germline values: CDR1 SGDLS, CDR2 YYNGEE. The CDR3 length is 14 residues. Here the CDR3 reads CASSVVVGGDTQYF. For the CDR3, the DNA is TGTGCCAGCAGCGTAGTTGTGGGAGGAGATACGCAGTATTTT.

V usage is TRBV9 and J usage is TRBJ2-3; 8 bases align to TRBD1. This CDR3 is built from 16 residues. V was pared by 3 bases and J by 2 bases, with 8 bases of the junction left unmatched. Germline V lookup: CDR1 SGDLS, CDR2 YYNGEE. As DNA, the CDR3 is TGTGCCAGCAGCGCCCAGACAGGGGCTCACACAGATACGCAGTATTTT. Translated, it gives CASSAQTGAHTDTQYF.

The chain uses TRBV25-1 and TRBJ1-1; perhaps TRBD1 as D (5 bases). Trimming removed 3 bases from V and 6 bases from J, with 14 bases in between. Germline CDR1 MGHDK, CDR2 SYGVNS. The CDR3 extends over 14 amino acids. In DNA form, the CDR3 reads TGTGCCAGCAGTGAGTTAAGGGGTCGGGCTGAAGCTTTCTTT. Protein: CASSELRGRAEAFF. The full variable domain, rest sourced from reference TRBV25-1 and TRBJ1-1, is EADIYQTPRYLVIGTGKKITLECSQTMGHDKMYWYQQDPGMELHLIHYSYGVNSTEKGDLSSESTVSRIRTEHFPLTLESARPSHTSQYLCASSELRGRAEAFFGQGTRLTVV.

This clone has at least ten counts. The CDR3 coding sequence is TGTGCCAGCTCACCACGACCTGGGACTAGCGGGAATCACAATGAGCAGTTCTTC. It codes for CASSPRPGTSGNHNEQFF. This chain links TRBV18 with TRBJ2-1; 13 nucleotides agree with TRBD2. V lost 1 base and J lost 5; bases outside the gene matches: 8. CDR3 length: 18 residues. The germline V gene has CDR1 KGHSH and CDR2 LQKENI.

The J gene is TRBJ2-5, the V gene TRBV24-1; 12 bases agree with TRBD1. CDR3 size: 18 residues. J lost 2 bases, V lost 1 base, and 7 bases had no gene match. Germline V gene sequence: CDR1 KGHDR, CDR2 SFDVKD. The CDR3 nucleotides are TGTGCCACCAGTGATTTTGGGACAGGGGGCGCGGGACAAGAGACCCAGTACTTC. Its translation is CATSDFGTGGAGQETQYF.